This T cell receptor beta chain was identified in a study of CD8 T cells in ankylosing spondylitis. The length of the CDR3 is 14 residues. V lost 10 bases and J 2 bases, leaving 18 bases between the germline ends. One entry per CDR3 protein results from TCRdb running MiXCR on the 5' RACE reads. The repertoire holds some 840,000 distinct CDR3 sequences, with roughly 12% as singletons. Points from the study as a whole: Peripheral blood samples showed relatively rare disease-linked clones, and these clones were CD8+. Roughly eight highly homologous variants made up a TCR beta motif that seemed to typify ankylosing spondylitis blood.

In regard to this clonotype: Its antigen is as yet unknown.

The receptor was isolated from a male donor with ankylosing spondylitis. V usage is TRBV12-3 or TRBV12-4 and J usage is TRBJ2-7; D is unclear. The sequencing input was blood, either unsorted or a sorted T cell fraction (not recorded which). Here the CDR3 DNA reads TGTGCCAACCCACCGCTCCGCCACCCCTACGAGCAGTACTTC. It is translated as CANPPLRHPYEQYF.